A single T cell receptor beta chain is shown here with its context. Its matching antigen is unknown. The sample belongs to a study of persistence of HIV-infected CD4 T cells. Sequencing used immunoSEQ version 4 in survey mode. Assay: immunoSEQ multiplex PCR; the TCRdb copy retains only in-frame clones and omits some. This table has some 23,000 clones, over 65% appearing once. Germline CDR1 and CDR2: LNHDA and SQIVND (reference sequence). Trimming removed 4 bases from V and 6 bases from J; junction bases left unmatched: 10. This CDR3 region has 16 residues. Cells were stimulated with overlapping HIV-1 Gag 15-mer peptides. Sorting of responding CD4+ T cells relied on upregulated CD40 ligand together with CD69. Before stimulation, PBMCs underwent CD8+ T cell depletion. Findings and limits, study-wide: TCR oligoclonality correlated with proviral oligoclonality in the same sorted populations.

This clonotype was obtained from an adult man with HIV who was CMV-seropositive. The chain has TRBV19 and TRBJ2-1; TRBD1 agrees at 9 bases. Source: CD4+ T cells sorted from PBMCs after roughly 19-hour stimulation, taken from a patient who received antiretroviral therapy. The CDR3 sequence: CASSTPDRGGSNEQFF. The CDR3 nucleotides are TGTGCCAGTAGTACCCCGGACAGGGGAGGATCCAATGAGCAGTTCTTC.